These T cell receptor beta chains were read from a single sample in a study of CD8 T cells in Susac syndrome. Each CDR3 protein is one row after TCRdb ran MiXCR on the immunoSEQ multiplex PCR reads. The sample contains roughly 70,000 distinct CDR3 sequences, roughly 95% of which appear only once. The sample consisted of CD4+ T cells from PBMCs. The source of these receptors is a human donor with multiple sclerosis. CDR3s include the opening cysteine and the closing phenylalanine or tryptophan. A D gene is named only where the DNA matches it firmly. The size field is filled for only some rows; it gives once, few, many or a size class.

once,TRBV5-6,TRBJ2-1,NA,CASSLTPYNEQFF,TGTGCCAGCAGCTTGACCCCCTACAATGAGCAGTTCTTC
NA,TRBV6-5,TRBJ2-5,NA,CASSYTQGGETQYF,TGTGCCAGCAGTTATACCCAGGGCGGTGAGACCCAGTACTTC
NA,TRBV5-1,TRBJ2-7,TRBD1,CASSLKDRGSYEQYF,TGCGCCAGCAGCTTAAAGGACAGGGGATCCTACGAGCAGTACTTC
NA,TRBV7-2,TRBJ2-5,TRBD1,CASSKGQGRGETQYF,TGTGCCAGCAGCAAGGGACAGGGGAGGGGAGAGACCCAGTACTTC
NA,TRBV24-1,TRBJ2-6,NA,CATSDKDSSNVLTF,TGTGCCACCAGTGATAAGGACAGCTCCAACGTCCTGACTTTC
NA,TRBV3-1,TRBJ1-1,NA,CASSQNRVDTEAFF,TGTGCCAGCAGCCAAAACAGGGTGGACACTGAAGCTTTCTTT
NA,TRBV24-1,TRBJ2-5,NA,CATSAPGSETQYF,TGTGCCACCAGTGCGCCCGGGTCAGAGACCCAGTACTTC
NA,TRBV5-4,TRBJ1-1,NA,CASSLEGGGAFF,TGTGCCAGCAGCTTGGAAGGAGGGGGAGCTTTCTTT
NA,TRBV15,TRBJ2-7,TRBD1,CATSAGTGQYEQYF,TGTGCCACCAGCGCCGGGACAGGGCAGTACGAGCAGTACTTC
once,TRBV7-9,TRBJ1-2,NA,CASSLTAPNLYGYTF,TGTGCCAGCAGCTTAACGGCTCCAAATCTTTATGGCTACACCTTC
NA,TRBV7-9,TRBJ2-7,TRBD1,CASSFLQGEIGEQYF,TGTGCCAGCAGCTTTTTGCAGGGGGAGATTGGGGAGCAGTACTTC
NA,TRBV28,TRBJ1-1,NA,CASSPTGNTEAFF,TGTGCCAGCAGTCCGACAGGGAACACTGAAGCTTTCTTT
NA,TRBV20-1,TRBJ2-2,TRBD1,CSAPGQGTGELFF,TGCAGTGCGCCGGGACAGGGGACCGGGGAGCTGTTTTTT
NA,TRBV5-6,TRBJ2-7,NA,CASSAGLYPSYEQYF,TGTGCCAGCAGCGCGGGACTCTACCCATCCTACGAGCAGTACTTC
NA,TRBV12-3/TRBV12-4,TRBJ2-7,TRBD1,CASSMTGGEQYF,TGTGCCAGCAGTATGACAGGGGGCGAGCAGTACTTC
NA,TRBV20-1,TRBJ2-3,NA,CSAWGNFLLTQYF,TGCAGTGCTTGGGGGAACTTCCTCTTAACGCAGTATTTT
NA,TRBV6-2/TRBV6-3,TRBJ1-4,TRBD1,CASSYFDPGGYEKLFF,TGTGCCAGCAGTTACTTCGACCCAGGGGGATATGAAAAACTGTTTTTT
NA,TRBV28,TRBJ1-1,NA,CASSLRRTEAFF,TGTGCCAGCAGTCTCCGGAGAACTGAAGCTTTCTTT
once,TRBV15,TRBJ1-6,NA,CATSRGDPRGANSPLHF,TGTGCCACCAGCAGAGGGGATCCCAGGGGCGCTAATTCACCCCTCCACTTT
NA,TRBV20-1,TRBJ2-5,NA,CSAKEDRETQYF,TGCAGTGCTAAGGAAGATAGGGAGACCCAGTACTTC
NA,TRBV9,TRBJ1-6,NA,CASSVQGVPNSPLHF,TGTGCCAGCAGCGTCCAGGGCGTACCTAATTCACCCCTCCACTTT
NA,TRBV5-6,TRBJ2-7,TRBD1,CASSGMLGQESYEQYF,TGTGCCAGCAGCGGAATGTTAGGACAGGAGTCCTACGAGCAGTACTTC
NA,TRBV11-1,TRBJ2-3,TRBD2,CASSLRGGRTEQYF,TGTGCCAGCAGCTTACGGGGGGGTCGGACCGAGCAGTATTTT
NA,TRBV3-1,TRBJ2-3,TRBD2,CASSQDLGGRADTQYF,TGTGCCAGCAGCCAAGATTTGGGGGGGAGGGCAGATACGCAGTATTTT
NA,TRBV7-9,TRBJ1-6,NA,CASSLSGGNSPLHF,TGTGCCAGCAGCCTGTCCGGTGGTAATTCACCCCTCCACTTT
NA,TRBV7-2,TRBJ2-3,NA,CASSTQTSSTDTQYF,TGTGCCAGCAGCACACAGACCTCTAGCACAGATACGCAGTATTTT
NA,TRBV11-2,TRBJ1-1,NA,CASSHSGAEAFF,TGTGCCAGCAGCCACTCGGGGGCTGAAGCTTTCTTT
NA,TRBV2,TRBJ2-7,NA,CASSDRPSSYEQYF,TGTGCCAGCAGTGATCGCCCTAGCTCCTACGAGCAGTACTTC
NA,TRBV4-1,TRBJ2-3,TRBD2,CASSRGTSGGNTDTQYF,TGCGCCAGCAGCCGAGGGACTAGCGGGGGGAACACAGATACGCAGTATTTT
NA,TRBV30,TRBJ2-3,TRBD2,CAWSSLAGHRTDTQYF,TGTGCCTGGAGCTCCCTAGCGGGGCACCGCACAGATACGCAGTATTTT
NA,TRBV5-4,TRBJ2-1,TRBD2,CASSFRGGRTNEQFF,TGTGCCAGCAGCTTCCGCGGGGGTAGGACAAATGAGCAGTTCTTC
once,TRBV7-9,TRBJ1-5,NA,CASSLWDGSNQPQHF,TGTGCCAGCAGCTTATGGGACGGTAGCAATCAGCCCCAGCATTTT
NA,TRBV20-1,TRBJ1-2,NA,CSARRATSHYGYTF,TGCAGTGCGCGAAGGGCTACTTCGCACTATGGCTACACCTTC
NA,TRBV7-2,TRBJ1-6,NA,CASSLGRYNSPLHF,TGTGCCAGCAGCTTAGGACGGTACAATTCACCCCTCCACTTT
NA,TRBV6-2/TRBV6-3,TRBJ2-1,NA,CASSRLGDEQFF,TGTGCCAGCAGTCGCCTGGGCGATGAGCAGTTCTTC
NA,TRBV7-2,TRBJ2-1,NA,CASSLATSNEQFF,TGTGCCAGCAGCTTAGCGACGAGCAATGAGCAGTTCTTC
NA,TRBV29-1,TRBJ2-1,NA,CSVGLYLAYNEQFF,TGCAGCGTTGGTCTTTATTTGGCGTACAATGAGCAGTTCTTC
NA,TRBV9,TRBJ2-3,NA,CASSVELATDTQYF,TGTGCCAGCAGCGTAGAGCTAGCCACAGATACGCAGTATTTT
NA,TRBV5-6,TRBJ1-5,NA,CASSLPPQHF,TGTGCCAGCAGCTTGCCGCCCCAGCATTTT
NA,TRBV5-1,TRBJ2-5,NA,CASSLGTLQETQYF,TGCGCCAGCAGCTTAGGGACTCTCCAAGAGACCCAGTACTTC
NA,TRBV5-1,TRBJ1-6,TRBD1,CASSFGQVDSPLHF,TGCGCCAGCAGCTTTGGACAGGTGGATTCACCCCTCCACTTT
NA,TRBV9,TRBJ2-4,TRBD2,CASSGRLAGGPQYF,TGTGCCAGCAGCGGACGACTAGCGGGGGGTCCTCAGTACTTC
NA,TRBV30,TRBJ1-1,NA,CAWSWKGYGTEAFF,TGTGCCTGGAGTTGGAAGGGTTATGGAACTGAAGCTTTCTTT
NA,TRBV20-1,TRBJ1-5,NA,CSAELRGEASNQPQHF,TGCAGTGCGGAATTAAGGGGAGAGGCGAGCAATCAGCCCCAGCATTTT
NA,TRBV5-1,TRBJ1-5,NA,CASSPSGGNQPQHF,TGCGCCAGCAGCCCATCAGGTGGCAATCAGCCCCAGCATTTT
NA,TRBV3-1,TRBJ1-2,NA,CASSFLRGIYGYTF,TGTGCCAGCAGCTTCCTCAGGGGCATCTATGGCTACACCTTC
NA,TRBV9,TRBJ1-6,NA,CASSARAQGNSPLHF,TGTGCCAGCAGCGCCAGGGCCCAGGGGAATTCACCCCTCCACTTT
NA,TRBV12-3/TRBV12-4,TRBJ2-2,NA,CASRSQGNTGELFF,TGTGCCAGCAGATCACAGGGGAACACCGGGGAGCTGTTTTTT